These 16 T cell receptor beta chains came from one sample sequenced in a study of cytomegalovirus exposure and HLA in healthy donors. Data came from immunoSEQ multiplex PCR; TCRdb stores just in-frame clones and leaves some out. The table includes over 150,000 clones, around nine tenths detected once. Sequenced input: PBMCs. These receptors were obtained from a man between 18 and 35 years old in good health and CMV-seropositive.

The chain is built from TRBV29-1 and TRBJ2-7; a weak D match, TRBD2 (5 bases). V was pared by 7 bases and J by 0 bases, with 10 bases between. This CDR3 is built from 12 residues. Germline V gene data show CDR1 as SQVTM and CDR2 as ANQGSEA. CDR3 DNA: TGCAGCGGGGGAGCGGACTCCTACGAGCAGTACTTC. This gives the protein CSGGADSYEQYF.

The V gene is TRBV27, the J gene TRBJ2-1; 15 bases align to TRBD2. CDR3 length: 14 residues. Looked up from germline, CDR1 is MNHEY and CDR2 is SMNVEV (reference sequence). The V gene end was trimmed by 1 base and the J gene end by 16 bases; junction bases not matched to a gene: 5. The CDR3 sequence is CASSLWTSGRDSFF. CDR3 DNA: TGTGCCAGCAGTTTATGGACTAGCGGGAGGGACTCCTTCTTC.

This clone was observed a single time. The chain combines TRBV5-1 with TRBJ2-1; 7 bases agree with TRBD1. The CDR3 is 16 amino acids. Per germline, CDR1 SGHRS and CDR2 YFSETQ. Germline trimming cut 0 bases from V and 2 bases from J; bases unmatched to any gene: 5. The CDR3 spells CASSLAGTATYNEQFF. The CDR3, as DNA: TGCGCCAGCAGCTTGGCAGGGACAGCTACCTACAATGAGCAGTTCTTC. The variable domain in full, with the rest retrieved from reference TRBV5-1 and TRBJ2-1, is KAGVTQTPRYLIKTRGQQVTLSCSPISGHRSVSWYQQTPGQGLQFLFEYFSETQRNKGNFPGRFSGRQFSNSRSEMNVSTLELGDSALYLCASSLAGTATYNEQFFGPGTRLTVL.

V and J are TRBV9 and TRBJ2-7; 10 nucleotides match TRBD2. Germline V gene data show CDR1 as SGDLS and CDR2 as YYNGEE. CDR3 length: 14 amino acids. V gave up 6 bases and J gave up 5 bases; unmatched junction bases: 8. The DNA of the CDR3 is TGTGCCAGCAATCCAGCGGGGGGGCCGAACGAGCAGTACTTC. It translates to CASNPAGGPNEQYF.

This clone appeared a single time. The rearrangement joins TRBV7-8 to TRBJ1-4; possibly TRBD1 for D (5 bases). Germline CDR1 and CDR2: SGHVS and FQNEAQ. Trimming took off 1 base at V and 0 bases at J, with 12 bases between the two ends. This CDR3 region has 17 residues. The CDR3 DNA reads as TGTGCCAGCAGCTTAGAGGCTCAGGGTGCAACTAATGAAAAACTGTTTTTT. Protein: CASSLEAQGATNEKLFF.

The chain is built from TRBV18 and TRBJ2-7; 9 nucleotides line up with TRBD2. The CDR3 is made up of 17 amino acids. Germline CDR1 KGHSH, CDR2 LQKENI. The V gene end was trimmed by 3 bases and the J gene end by 0 bases; junction bases not matched to a gene: 9. The CDR3 sequence: CASSPLPTSGASYEQYF. CDR3 sequence (DNA): TGTGCCAGCTCACCCCTCCCGACTAGCGGAGCCTCCTACGAGCAGTACTTC.

The rearrangement joins TRBV5-1 to TRBJ2-3; possible D gene TRBD2, 5 bases. Trimming pared 4 bases from V and 4 bases from J, leaving 13 bases between. CDR1 and CDR2 (germline): SGHRS, YFSETQ. The CDR3 consists of 14 residues. In nucleotides, the CDR3 is TGCGCCAGCAGCCTCGCGGGCCCACCAGATACGCAGTATTTT. Translation gives CASSLAGPPDTQYF.

The chain joins TRBV6-5 to TRBJ2-5, with TRBD1 identical over 10 bases. Trimming at V came to 6 bases and at J to 5 bases, leaving 6 bases not matched to a gene. The CDR3 totals 14 residues. The V gene's germline CDR1 is MNHEY and CDR2 SVGAGI. The CDR3 reads CASSRQGARETQYF. The CDR3 coding sequence is TGTGCCAGCAGCCGACAGGGGGCAAGGGAGACCCAGTACTTC.

The chain recombines TRBV7-3 with TRBJ1-1; the D gene is possibly TRBD1 (5 bases). V dropped 0 bases and J dropped 4 bases, with 15 bases sitting between them. This CDR3 is 16 amino acids long. Germline V CDR1 and CDR2: SGHTA, FQGTGA. For the CDR3, the DNA is TGTGCCAGCAGCTTAACGTCAGCGGGGCCGGGCACTGAAGCTTTCTTT. Translated: CASSLTSAGPGTEAFF.

This chain connects TRBV9 to TRBJ2-6, with D unclear. The germline CDR1 and CDR2 sequences are SGDLS and YYNGEE. The CDR3 has 14 residues. V was pared by 0 bases and J by 5 bases, with 6 bases between. The CDR3 sequence: CASSVALWANVLTF. The CDR3 nucleotides are TGTGCCAGCAGCGTAGCTCTGTGGGCCAACGTCCTGACTTTC.

The chain recombines TRBV5-8 with TRBJ1-5; 8 bases align to TRBD1. The V segment lost 9 bases and the J segment 9 bases; nucleotides outside the gene matches: 11. Looked up from germline, CDR1 is SGHTS and CDR2 is YDEGEE. The CDR3 is 13 amino acids. The CDR3 is CATKRQGQLPQHF. The CDR3 DNA follows: TGTGCCACCAAACGACAGGGGCAATTGCCCCAGCATTTT. The full variable domain, in which reference TRBV5-8 and TRBJ1-5 provide the parts outside the CDR3, is EAGVTQSPTHLIKTRGQQATLRCSPISGHTSVYWYQQALGLGLQFLLWYDEGEERNRGNFPPRFSGRQFPNYSSELNVNALELEDSALYLCATKRQGQLPQHFGDGTRLSIL.

This chain joins TRBV9 and TRBJ2-5; TRBD2 might be the D (6 bases). The CDR3 spans 15 residues. Germline CDR1 SGDLS, CDR2 YYNGEE. The CDR3, as DNA: TGTGGGAGCAGCGTAGACGGGGGAGAGGCAGAGACCCAGTACTTC. Protein: CGSSVDGGEAETQYF.

This clone was counted only a few times. This chain uses TRBV7-2 with TRBJ1-2; perhaps TRBD1 as D (6 bases). The CDR3 has 14 residues. V lost 5 bases and J 2 bases, leaving 12 bases between the germline ends. Germline lookup yields CDR1 SGHTA and CDR2 FQGNSA. The CDR3, as DNA: TGTGCCAGCAGCCTACCTACAGGGAACTATGGCTACACCTTC. It is translated as CASSLPTGNYGYTF.

The chain couples TRBV12-5 to TRBJ1-4; 12 bases line up with TRBD1. J gave up 7 bases and V 4 bases, and 4 bases lay outside the gene matches. The CDR3 has 15 residues. CDR1 and CDR2 from the germline V gene are LGHNT and FRNRAP. Here the CDR3 DNA reads TGTGCTAGTGGTTGGGGACAGGGGGCAAGTGAAAAACTGTTTTTT. Its protein product is CASGWGQGASEKLFF.

The gene calls are TRBV6-5 and TRBJ2-7; 12 bases line up with TRBD1. Germline V gives CDR1 MNHEY, CDR2 SVGAGI. With 4 bases clipped from V and 6 bases from J, the junction kept 7 bases outside the gene matches. The CDR3 spans 15 residues. The CDR3 DNA reads TGTGCCAGCAGTTTCACCGGGACAGGGGGCCTCGAGCAGTACTTC. Translation gives CASSFTGTGGLEQYF.

This clone has a handful of counts. The chain employs TRBV7-2 and TRBJ2-7; 7 nucleotides match TRBD2. Losses at the gene ends were 2 bases for V and 7 bases for J; bases not matched to a gene: 8. The CDR3 runs 14 residues. Looked up from germline, CDR1 is SGHTA and CDR2 is FQGNSA. This CDR3 is CASSLRAPSGEQYF. CDR3 bases: TGTGCCAGCAGCTTAAGGGCCCCTAGCGGAGAGCAGTACTTC. Full variable domain (rest looked up from reference TRBV7-2 and TRBJ2-7): GAGVSQSPSNKVTEKGKDVELRCDPISGHTALYWYRQSLGQGLEFLIYFQGNSAPDKSGLPSDRFSAERTGGSVSTLTIQRTQQEDSAVYLCASSLRAPSGEQYFGPGTRLTVT.